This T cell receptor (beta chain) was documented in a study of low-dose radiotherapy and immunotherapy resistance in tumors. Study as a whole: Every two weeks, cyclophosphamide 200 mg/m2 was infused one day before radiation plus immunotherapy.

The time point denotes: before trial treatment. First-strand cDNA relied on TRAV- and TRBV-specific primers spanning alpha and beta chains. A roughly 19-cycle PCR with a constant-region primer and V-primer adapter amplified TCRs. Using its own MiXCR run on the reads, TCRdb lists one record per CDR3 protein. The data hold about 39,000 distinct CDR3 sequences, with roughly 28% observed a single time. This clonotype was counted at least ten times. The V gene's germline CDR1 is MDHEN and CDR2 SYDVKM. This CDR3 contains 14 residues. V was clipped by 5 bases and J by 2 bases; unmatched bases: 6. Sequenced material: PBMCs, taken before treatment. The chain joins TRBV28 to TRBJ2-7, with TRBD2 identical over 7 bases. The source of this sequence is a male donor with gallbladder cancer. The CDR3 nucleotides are TGTGCCAGCAGTCTGGGAGGGGTCCCCTACGAGCAGTACTTC. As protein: CASSLGGVPYEQYF.